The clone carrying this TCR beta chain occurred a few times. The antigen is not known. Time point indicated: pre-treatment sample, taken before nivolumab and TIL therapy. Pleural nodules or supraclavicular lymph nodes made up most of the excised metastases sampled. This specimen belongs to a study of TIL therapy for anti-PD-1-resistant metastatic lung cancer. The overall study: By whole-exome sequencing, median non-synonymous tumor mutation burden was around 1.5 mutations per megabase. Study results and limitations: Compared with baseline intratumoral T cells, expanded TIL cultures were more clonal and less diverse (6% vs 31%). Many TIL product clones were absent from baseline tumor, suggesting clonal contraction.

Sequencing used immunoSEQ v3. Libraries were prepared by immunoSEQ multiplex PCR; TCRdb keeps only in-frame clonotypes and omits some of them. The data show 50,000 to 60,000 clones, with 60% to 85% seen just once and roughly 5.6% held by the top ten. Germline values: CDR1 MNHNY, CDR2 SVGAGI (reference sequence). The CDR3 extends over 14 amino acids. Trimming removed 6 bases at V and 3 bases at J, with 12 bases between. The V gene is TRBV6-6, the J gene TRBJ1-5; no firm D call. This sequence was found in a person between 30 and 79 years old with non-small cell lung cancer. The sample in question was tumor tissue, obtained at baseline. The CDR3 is CASRPDLLNQPQHF. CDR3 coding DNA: TGTGCCAGCAGGCCCGATTTGCTCAATCAGCCCCAGCATTTT.